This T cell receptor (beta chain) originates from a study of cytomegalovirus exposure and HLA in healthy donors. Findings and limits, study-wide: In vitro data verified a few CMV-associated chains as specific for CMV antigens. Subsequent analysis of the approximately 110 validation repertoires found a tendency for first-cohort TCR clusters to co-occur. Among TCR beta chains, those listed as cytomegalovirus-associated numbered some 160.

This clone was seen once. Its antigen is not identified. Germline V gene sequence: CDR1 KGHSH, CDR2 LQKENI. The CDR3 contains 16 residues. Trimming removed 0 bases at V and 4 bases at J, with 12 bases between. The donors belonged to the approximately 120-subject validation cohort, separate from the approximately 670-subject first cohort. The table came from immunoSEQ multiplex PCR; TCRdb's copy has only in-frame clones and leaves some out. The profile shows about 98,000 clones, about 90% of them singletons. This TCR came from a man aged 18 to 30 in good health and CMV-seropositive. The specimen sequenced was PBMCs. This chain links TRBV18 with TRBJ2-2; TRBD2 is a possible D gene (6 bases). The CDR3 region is CASSPPEAGFTGELFF. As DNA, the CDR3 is TGTGCCAGCTCACCACCTGAAGCGGGTTTCACCGGGGAGCTGTTTTTT.